This T cell receptor (beta chain) comes out of a study of T cell responses to AZD1222 COVID-19 vaccine. Study in general: Combined were second doses at about 4 or about 12 weeks.

Points on this clone: Its antigen is not identified.

Profiled with immunoSEQ multiplex PCR; TCRdb holds only in-frame clones, not every one. Seen here are 95,000 to 100,000 clones, about 88% observed once, and the top ten hold more than 15%. The CDR3 spans 15 residues. Germline-derived CDR1 and CDR2 are LNHDA and SQIVND (reference sequence). J lost 3 bases, V lost 6 bases, and 8 bases had no gene match. Study results and limitations: It should be noted that donors were predominantly white British and more often female, and clonal diversity was possibly underestimated. Along spike, vaccine-associated CD4 TCRs were found throughout, with dominance at 160-218 and 743-854. With two AZD1222 doses given, Spike-specific TCR breadth and depth both rose.

The sequence was obtained from an adult in good health. Sequencing used peripheral blood, obtained on day 0 of AZD1222 vaccination. This chain links TRBV19 with TRBJ2-4; 7 bases are a match to TRBD1. CDR3: CASSEQGWDKNIQYF. The CDR3 DNA follows: TGTGCCAGTAGCGAACAGGGGTGGGACAAAAACATTCAGTACTTC.